These T cell receptor beta chains were read from a single sample in a study of technical replicates of blood from a handful of donors. Sequenced by immunoSEQ multiplex PCR; TCRdb stores in-frame clones only, minus some. The sample consists of nearly 70,000 clones, around 91% of them appearing once. Sequenced: T cells isolated from PBMCs. The receptors were gathered from a human donor in good health. Both conserved end residues are part of each CDR3. Fields, in order: V gene, J gene, D gene, clone size, CDR3 DNA, CDR3 protein. The D gene is left open where the match is weak. Clone size appears in some rows only: once, few, many, or a class for an expanded clone.

TRBV18	TRBJ1-4	TRBD1	NA	TGTGCCAGCTCACTACAGGGGGCCTTTAATGAAAAACTGTTTTTT	CASSLQGAFNEKLFF
TRBV13	TRBJ2-1	NA	NA	TGTGCCAGCAGCTTACGTCCTGTAAGATCGGACATCTGGGATGAGCAGTTCTTC	CASSLRPVRSDIWDEQFF
TRBV28	TRBJ2-7	NA	NA	TGTGCCAGCAGCCTCCTACCGAGCGGCGAGCAGTACTTC	CASSLLPSGEQYF
TRBV6-5	TRBJ1-5	TRBD1	once	TGTGCCAGCAGCCTGAGGGGGCAGGATCAGCCCCAGCATTTT	CASSLRGQDQPQHF
TRBV2	TRBJ1-2	TRBD1	few	TGTGCCAGCAGTGCCCTGGACAGGGGAAATGGCTACACCTTC	CASSALDRGNGYTF
TRBV30	TRBJ2-7	NA	NA	TGTGCCTGGAGTAAGAGCTACGAGCAGTACTTC	CAWSKSYEQYF
TRBV5-6	TRBJ2-7	NA	NA	TGTGCCAGCAGCTGGCTGGGGGCTTACGAGCAGTACTTC	CASSWLGAYEQYF
TRBV11-2	TRBJ1-5	NA	NA	TGTGCCAGCAGCTTAGATCTGGGGGGGAATCAGCCCCAGCATTTT	CASSLDLGGNQPQHF
TRBV5-1	TRBJ1-1	NA	NA	TGCGCCAGCAACGGAGACAGCAACACTGAAGCTTTCTTT	CASNGDSNTEAFF
TRBV4-3	TRBJ2-3	NA	once	TGCGCCAGCAGCCAAGGCAGGTCGTCTAGCACAGATACGCAGTATTTT	CASSQGRSSSTDTQYF
TRBV11-3	TRBJ2-7	TRBD2	NA	TGTGCCAGCAGCTTAGTCTTGGTTGCGGGAGGGCACGAGCAGTACTTC	CASSLVLVAGGHEQYF
TRBV5-1	TRBJ2-7	TRBD2	few	TGCGCCAGCAGCTTACTAGCGGGAGGGCCAGACGAGCAGTACTTC	CASSLLAGGPDEQYF
TRBV19	TRBJ1-1	TRBD1	medium-sized	TGTGCCAGTAGTATGGGGGACAGGATGAACACTGAAGCTTTCTTT	CASSMGDRMNTEAFF
TRBV2	TRBJ2-1	NA	NA	TGTGTCACGCCCCGCGGGAACTCCTACAATGAGCAGTTCTTC	CVTPRGNSYNEQFF
TRBV5-8	TRBJ1-2	TRBD1	NA	TGTGCCAGCAGCCCACGGAACAAACCAGGGGGCGGCTTCTATGGCTACACCTTC	CASSPRNKPGGGFYGYTF
TRBV9	TRBJ2-1	NA	NA	TGTGCCAGCAGCTTGGCAGGGGACAATGAGCAGTTCTTC	CASSLAGDNEQFF
TRBV2	TRBJ1-2	NA	NA	TGTGCCAGCAGTGCGGTACACCTAGCTAACTATGGCTACACCTTC	CASSAVHLANYGYTF
TRBV7-2	TRBJ2-1	TRBD1	NA	TGTGCCAGCAGCTTAGTGGGACAGGGACTCAATGAGCAGTTCTTC	CASSLVGQGLNEQFF
TRBV4-1	TRBJ2-1	NA	NA	TGCGCCAGCAGCCAGGGTCGGGAGCGTGACAATGAGCAGTTCTTC	CASSQGRERDNEQFF
TRBV28	TRBJ2-1	NA	NA	TGTGCCAGCAGTTACGGAACTAGCTGGAATGAGCAGTTCTTC	CASSYGTSWNEQFF
TRBV5-1	TRBJ2-3	TRBD2	NA	TGCGCCAGCAGCGATGGGGGGGACACAGATACGCAGTATTTT	CASSDGGDTDTQYF
TRBV6-4	TRBJ2-1	NA	NA	TGTGCCAGCAGTGCCCGGGACACCCTTCGAAATGAGCAGTTCTTC	CASSARDTLRNEQFF
TRBV6-5	TRBJ2-7	NA	NA	TGTGCCAGCAGACAGGACGGCCCCTACGAGCAGTACTTC	CASRQDGPYEQYF
TRBV19	TRBJ2-3	NA	NA	TGTGCCAGTAGTATACTCGGAGATACGCAGTATTTT	CASSILGDTQYF
TRBV11-3	TRBJ2-7	TRBD2	NA	TGTGCCAGCAGCTTAGTTCCGGGGGGAGACGAGCAGTACTTC	CASSLVPGGDEQYF
TRBV7-9	TRBJ1-4	TRBD1	NA	TGTGCCAGCAGCTTAAAAGAGGGGGCGCCTGAAAAACTGTTTTTT	CASSLKEGAPEKLFF
TRBV9	TRBJ1-1	NA	once	TGTGCCAGCAGCCCCTCCGGGTTTCTACTCTCCCGGAACACTGAAGCTTTCTTT	CASSPSGFLLSRNTEAFF
TRBV19	TRBJ1-1	NA	few	TGTGCCAGTAGTTACTCCATGAACACTGAAGCTTTCTTT	CASSYSMNTEAFF
TRBV7-2	TRBJ1-1	NA	NA	TGTGCCAGCAGCTTAACCGATCGCGGCACTGAAGCTTTCTTT	CASSLTDRGTEAFF
TRBV28	TRBJ1-2	NA	NA	TGTGCCAGCAGTTCCGAACAGGAGCTTAACTATGGCTACACCTTC	CASSSEQELNYGYTF
TRBV19	TRBJ2-7	TRBD1	NA	TGTGCCAGTAGCCGGGGACAGGGGGCACTCTACGAGCAGTACTTC	CASSRGQGALYEQYF
TRBV28	TRBJ1-3	NA	NA	TGTGCCAGCAGTTCGCCCAGGACAGTTTTAAGCTCTGGAAACACCATATATTTT	CASSSPRTVLSSGNTIYF
TRBV4-2	TRBJ2-2	TRBD2	NA	TGTGCCAGCAGTCCAACTTCCCGGGAGGGAGACACCGGGGAGCTGTTTTTT	CASSPTSREGDTGELFF
TRBV4-3	TRBJ1-5	NA	NA	TGCGCCAGCAGCCACACATTAGGTTCAGGGCAGCCCCAGCATTTT	CASSHTLGSGQPQHF
TRBV4-2	TRBJ2-7	TRBD2	NA	TGTGCCAGCAGCCAAGAAGCCCTAGCGGGAGTGGATTACGAGCAGTACTTC	CASSQEALAGVDYEQYF
TRBV29-1	TRBJ2-1	NA	NA	TGCAGCGTTCGCGGGGGCTGGGGAAATGAGCAGTTCTTC	CSVRGGWGNEQFF
TRBV28	TRBJ2-6	TRBD1	NA	TGTGCCAGCTTCCCTACGTATGGGACAGGGGGCGCTGGGGCCAACGTCCTGACTTTC	CASFPTYGTGGAGANVLTF
TRBV9	TRBJ2-2	NA	NA	TGTGCCAGCAGGTACAGTAACGGGGAGCTGTTTTTT	CASRYSNGELFF
TRBV5-1	TRBJ2-7	NA	NA	TGCGCCAGCAGCTTGGACATATCCTACGAGCAGTACTTC	CASSLDISYEQYF